A selection of T cell receptor beta chains follows, all from one sample in a study of T cell responses to AZD1222 COVID-19 vaccine. The data were produced by immunoSEQ multiplex PCR, yet TCRdb's version contains in-frame clones alone and is incomplete. Of some 120,000 clones in the sample, around nine tenths were seen once. This specimen consisted of peripheral blood, obtained 28 days after the second dose of the MenACWY control vaccine. These TCRs come from an adult who received the MenACWY meningococcal vaccine as a control. CDR3s include the opening cysteine and the closing phenylalanine or tryptophan. D genes are given only for firm matches. Clone size appears in some rows only: once, few, many, or a class for an expanded clone.

D gene | clone size | J gene | V gene | CDR3 protein | CDR3 DNA
NA | NA | TRBJ2-1 | TRBV27 | CASSLRTNLGEQFF | TGTGCCAGCAGTTTGAGGACCAACCTGGGGGAGCAGTTCTTC
TRBD1 | NA | TRBJ1-6 | TRBV5-8 | CASSIPPRQGYNSPLHF | TGTGCCAGCAGCATACCCCCGAGACAGGGTTATAATTCACCCCTCCACTTT
TRBD2 | NA | TRBJ2-3 | TRBV4-2 | CASSQGLAGADTQYF | TGTGCCAGCAGCCAAGGACTAGCGGGGGCAGATACGCAGTATTTT
TRBD1 | NA | TRBJ2-1 | TRBV6-5 | CASSPRRGNLGEQFF | TGTGCCAGCAGCCCCCGCAGGGGGAACTTGGGTGAGCAGTTCTTC
TRBD1 | NA | TRBJ2-5 | TRBV18 | CASSPLGRGLKETQYF | TGTGCCAGCTCACCACTGGGCAGGGGGCTTAAGGAGACCCAGTACTTC
NA | NA | TRBJ2-3 | TRBV21-1 | CASSKVSPLSTDTQYF | TGTGCCAGCAGCAAAGTATCACCCCTCAGCACAGATACGCAGTATTTT
NA | once | TRBJ2-2 | TRBV7-9 | CASSVQGGELFF | TGTGCCAGCAGCGTACAGGGCGGGGAGCTGTTTTTT
TRBD2 | NA | TRBJ2-3 | TRBV4-2 | CASSQDPGGSGGTDTQYF | TGTGCCAGCAGCCAAGACCCCGGCGGGAGTGGGGGCACAGATACGCAGTATTTT
NA | NA | TRBJ2-5 | TRBV5-4 | CASRTPVDSETQYF | TGTGCCAGCAGAACCCCCGTAGACAGTGAGACCCAGTACTTC
TRBD1 | NA | TRBJ2-1 | TRBV2 | CASKRQGAYNEQFF | TGTGCCAGCAAAAGACAGGGGGCCTACAATGAGCAGTTCTTC
NA | NA | TRBJ2-5 | TRBV5-1 | CASSSPGGFSETQYF | TGCGCCAGCAGCTCGCCAGGGGGGTTTTCGGAGACCCAGTACTTC
NA | NA | TRBJ2-1 | TRBV7-3 | CASSQGLYNEQFF | TGTGCCAGCAGCCAGGGACTCTACAATGAGCAGTTCTTC
TRBD1 | NA | TRBJ1-2 | TRBV5-5 | CASSGGQGFYGYTF | TGTGCCAGCAGCGGGGGACAGGGCTTCTATGGCTACACCTTC
TRBD1 | NA | TRBJ2-5 | TRBV19 | CASSTRGQGRETQYF | TGTGCCAGTAGTACCCGGGGACAGGGCAGGGAGACCCAGTACTTC
NA | NA | TRBJ1-4 | TRBV5-1 | CASSPTNRDNEKLFF | TGCGCCAGCAGCCCTACTAACAGGGATAATGAAAAACTGTTTTTT
NA | many | TRBJ1-2 | TRBV24-1 | CATSDLSHNYGYTF | TGTGCCACCAGTGATTTAAGCCATAACTATGGCTACACCTTC
NA | NA | TRBJ2-5 | TRBV29-1 | CSVGRESETQYF | TGCAGCGTTGGTAGGGAGTCGGAGACCCAGTACTTC
NA | NA | TRBJ2-5 | TRBV30 | CAWKGQGQETQYF | TGTGCCTGGAAAGGGCAGGGCCAAGAGACCCAGTACTTC
TRBD1 | NA | TRBJ1-1 | TRBV11-2 | CASSPWDSNTEAFF | TGTGCCAGCAGCCCCTGGGACAGCAACACTGAAGCTTTCTTT
NA | NA | TRBJ2-3 | TRBV28 | CASSFQGSTDTQYF | TGTGCCAGCAGTTTTCAAGGGAGCACAGATACGCAGTATTTT
NA | NA | TRBJ2-3 | TRBV11-2 | CASSLDRDTQYF | TGTGCCAGCAGCTTAGATCGCGATACGCAGTATTTT
NA | NA | TRBJ1-6 | TRBV19 | CASSIQQGRGSPLHF | TGTGCCAGTAGTATCCAGCAGGGCCGCGGTTCACCCCTCCACTTT
TRBD1 | NA | TRBJ2-5 | TRBV3-1/TRBV3-2 | CASSQGTGGLETQYF | TGTGCCAGCAGCCAAGGGACAGGGGGCTTAGAGACCCAGTACTTC
TRBD1 | NA | TRBJ1-2 | TRBV18 | CASSGPGQMGGYTF | TGTGCCAGCTCGGGGCCGGGACAGATGGGAGGCTACACCTTC
TRBD2 | NA | TRBJ2-4 | TRBV6-5 | CASSSLTSGSENIQYF | TGTGCCAGCAGTTCTTTGACTAGCGGGAGTGAAAACATTCAGTACTTC
NA | NA | TRBJ2-3 | TRBV2 | CASSDAPTPSTDTQYF | TGTGCCAGCAGTGATGCCCCCACACCCAGCACAGATACGCAGTATTTT
NA | NA | TRBJ1-2 | TRBV28 | CASSLYSDIDGYTF | TGTGCCAGCAGTTTATATTCCGACATTGACGGCTACACCTTC
NA | NA | TRBJ1-2 | TRBV7-9 | CASSFGADNYGYTF | TGTGCCAGCAGCTTCGGCGCGGACAACTATGGCTACACCTTC
NA | NA | TRBJ2-7 | TRBV15 | CATSRVLSDSYEQYF | TGTGCCACCAGCAGAGTGTTGTCAGATTCCTACGAGCAGTACTTC
TRBD2 | NA | TRBJ2-7 | TRBV6-5 | CASSRTSGSSYEQYF | TGTGCCAGCAGTAGGACTAGCGGGAGCTCCTACGAGCAGTACTTC
TRBD1 | NA | TRBJ1-5 | TRBV4-2 | CASSQLGQGIEPQHF | TGTGCCAGCAGCCAGCTGGGACAGGGGATTGAGCCCCAGCATTTT
NA | NA | TRBJ2-2 | TRBV29-1 | CSVEAFDRGMAGELFF | TGCAGCGTTGAAGCTTTTGATAGGGGGATGGCCGGGGAGCTGTTTTTT
TRBD2 | NA | TRBJ2-1 | TRBV9 | CASSKLTSGGLSSYNEQFF | TGTGCCAGCAGCAAGCTGACTAGCGGGGGCCTTAGCTCCTACAATGAGCAGTTCTTC
NA | NA | TRBJ1-6 | TRBV7-6 | CASSLEAFETYNSPLHF | TGTGCCAGCAGCTTAGAGGCTTTTGAGACATATAATTCACCCCTCCACTTT
NA | NA | TRBJ1-2 | TRBV19 | CASSIPGYYGYTF | TGTGCCAGTAGTATCCCGGGGTACTATGGCTACACCTTC
TRBD2 | NA | TRBJ2-1 | TRBV7-2 | CASSLSGTSGGLTYNEQFF | TGTGCCAGCAGCTTGTCCGGGACTAGCGGGGGGCTTACCTACAATGAGCAGTTCTTC
TRBD1 | NA | TRBJ1-5 | TRBV5-5 | CASSHTRDRINQPQHF | TGTGCCAGCAGCCATACCCGGGACAGGATCAATCAGCCCCAGCATTTT
NA | few | TRBJ2-7 | TRBV5-1 | CASSLVVSPYEQYF | TGCGCCAGCAGCTTGGTGGTGTCACCCTACGAGCAGTACTTC
TRBD2 | NA | TRBJ2-7 | TRBV20-1 | CSASVAGDYEQYF | TGCAGTGCTAGTGTAGCGGGGGATTACGAGCAGTACTTC
NA | NA | TRBJ2-2 | TRBV6-6 | CASSYGALRSTGELFF | TGTGCCAGCAGTTACGGGGCCCTCCGGAGCACCGGGGAGCTGTTTTTT
TRBD2 | NA | TRBJ2-7 | TRBV7-8 | CASSLTSGNEQYF | TGTGCCAGCAGCTTGACTAGCGGGAACGAGCAGTACTTC
NA | NA | TRBJ1-5 | TRBV28 | CASSLWSGASNQPQHF | TGTGCCAGCAGTTTATGGTCGGGGGCGAGCAATCAGCCCCAGCATTTT
TRBD1 | NA | TRBJ2-2 | TRBV4-3 | CASSQAGGYTGELFF | TGCGCCAGCAGCCAGGCAGGGGGCTACACCGGGGAGCTGTTTTTT
NA | NA | TRBJ2-1 | TRBV6-5 | CASSYNEQFF | TGTGCCAGCAGCTACAATGAGCAGTTCTTC